This T cell receptor beta chain was recovered during a study of T cells after yellow fever vaccination. The study's findings and limits: There was a possibility that FACS-sorted repertoires contained abundant clonotypes contaminating from the bulk population. Subsequent booster samples again held most clones from primary vaccination (roughly 96% CD4, 85% to 90% CD8).

The study made its TCR cDNA through 5'RACE template switching. That step introduced a universal primer site along with UMIs. Using its own MiXCR run on the 5' RACE reads, TCRdb lists one record per CDR3 protein. The sample holds 400,000 or so distinct CDR3 sequences; about 19% are singletons and the top ten take over 15%. The V gene's germline CDR1 is MNHEY and CDR2 SVGAGI. The CDR3 is 15 residues long. The V end lost 7 bases, the J end lost 5 bases, and 20 bases lay between the germline ends. This clonotype has just a few counts. Its antigen is still unknown. Sequenced material: PBMCs, taken before the yellow fever booster vaccination. The chain links TRBV6-5 to TRBJ2-5; D possibly uses TRBD1 or TRBD2 (5 bases each). This TCR was sampled from a man aged 18 to 29 who received the YFV17D yellow fever vaccine. The CDR3 DNA is TGTGCCAGCACCCCAGACTGGGGGTCCCGGGAGACCCAGTACTTC. It is translated as CASTPDWGSRETQYF.